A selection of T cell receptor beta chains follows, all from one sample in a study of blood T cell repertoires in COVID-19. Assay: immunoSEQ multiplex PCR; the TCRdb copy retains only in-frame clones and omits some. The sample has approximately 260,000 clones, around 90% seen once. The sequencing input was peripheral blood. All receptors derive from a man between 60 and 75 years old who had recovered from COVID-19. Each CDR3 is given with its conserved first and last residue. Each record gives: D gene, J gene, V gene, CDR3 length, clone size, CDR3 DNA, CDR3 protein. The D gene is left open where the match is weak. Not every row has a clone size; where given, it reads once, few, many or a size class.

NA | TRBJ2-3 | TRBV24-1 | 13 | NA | TGTGCCACTTCCGGTGCGGGCACAGATACGCAGTATTTT | CATSGAGTDTQYF
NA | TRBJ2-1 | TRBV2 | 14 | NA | TGTGCCAGCAGTTTCCGCACTAGAACCAATGAGCAGTTCTTC | CASSFRTRTNEQFF
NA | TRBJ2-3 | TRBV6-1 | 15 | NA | TGTGCCAGCAGTGAAGCGTCAGGGAGCACAGATACGCAGTATTTT | CASSEASGSTDTQYF
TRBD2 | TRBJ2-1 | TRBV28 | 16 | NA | TGTGCCAGCAGCCTCGGGGGGGCGGAGGGGTACAATGAGCAGTTCTTC | CASSLGGAEGYNEQFF
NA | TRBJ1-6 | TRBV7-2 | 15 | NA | TGTGCCAGCAGCTTAGTCGCGGTTGGGAATTCACCCCTCCACTTT | CASSLVAVGNSPLHF
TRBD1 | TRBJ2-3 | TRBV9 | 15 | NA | TGTGCCAGCAGCCTACCGGGACAGGGTCTAGATACGCAGTATTTT | CASSLPGQGLDTQYF
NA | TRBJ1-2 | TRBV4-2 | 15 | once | TGTGCCAGCAGCCAAGATTTTCAGACTAACTATGGCTACACCTTC | CASSQDFQTNYGYTF
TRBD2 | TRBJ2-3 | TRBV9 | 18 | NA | TGTGCCAGCAGCCTCGGGACTAGCGGGGTATTCAGCACAGATACGCAGTATTTT | CASSLGTSGVFSTDTQYF
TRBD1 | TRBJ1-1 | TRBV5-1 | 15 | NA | TGCGCCAGCAGAGATAGCAGGGGGATGAACACTGAAGCTTTCTTT | CASRDSRGMNTEAFF
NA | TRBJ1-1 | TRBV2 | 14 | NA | TGTGCCAGCAGCATGGGAAGGGGTCGGACTGAAGCTTTCTTT | CASSMGRGRTEAFF
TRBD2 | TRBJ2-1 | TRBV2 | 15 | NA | TGTGCCAGCAGCGAAGGACTAGCGGGGGGAGGAGAGCAGTTCTTC | CASSEGLAGGGEQFF
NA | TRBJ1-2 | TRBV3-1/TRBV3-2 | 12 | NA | TGTGCCAGCAGCCCCGGGAATGTTGGCTACACCTTC | CASSPGNVGYTF
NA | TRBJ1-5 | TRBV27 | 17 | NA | TGTGCCAGCAGTTTCTCTGGACAGCCTTATAGCAATCAGCCCCAGCATTTT | CASSFSGQPYSNQPQHF
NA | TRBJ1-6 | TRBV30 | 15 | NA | TGTGCCTGGAGTGTCCGGGACATTTCAAATTCACCCCTCCACTTT | CAWSVRDISNSPLHF
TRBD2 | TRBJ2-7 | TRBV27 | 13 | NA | TGTGCCAGCAGTTTCGCGGGAGAATACGAGCAGTACTTC | CASSFAGEYEQYF
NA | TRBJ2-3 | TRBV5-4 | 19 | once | TGTGCCAGCAGCTTGGAGGCCGGACACCCGGGGGTATTCACAGATACGCAGTATTTT | CASSLEAGHPGVFTDTQYF
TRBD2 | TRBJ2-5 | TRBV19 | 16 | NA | TGTGCCAGTAGTATCTGGACTAGCGGGGGGTACGGGACCCAGTACTTC | CASSIWTSGGYGTQYF
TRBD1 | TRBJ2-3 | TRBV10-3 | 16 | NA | TGTGCCATCAGTGAGTTTACAGGGGGAAGCACAGATACGCAGTATTTT | CAISEFTGGSTDTQYF
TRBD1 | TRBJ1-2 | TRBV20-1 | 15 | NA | TGCAGTGCTAGTCGTCCAAGGGGGCTAAACTATGGCTACACCTTC | CSASRPRGLNYGYTF
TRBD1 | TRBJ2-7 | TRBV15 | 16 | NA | TGTGCCACCAGCAGAGTAGGGGGACAGGGGAGCGACGAGCAGTACTTC | CATSRVGGQGSDEQYF
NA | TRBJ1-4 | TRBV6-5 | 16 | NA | TGTGCCAGCAGTTACTCACCGCGTGCAACTAATGAAAAACTGTTTTTT | CASSYSPRATNEKLFF
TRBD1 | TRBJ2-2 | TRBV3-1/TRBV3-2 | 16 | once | TGTGCCAGCAGCCAAACGACAGGGGGCTTCACCGGGGAGCTGTTTTTT | CASSQTTGGFTGELFF
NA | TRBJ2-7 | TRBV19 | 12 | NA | TGTGCCAGTGGGGCCGATCCTTACGAGCAGTACTTC | CASGADPYEQYF
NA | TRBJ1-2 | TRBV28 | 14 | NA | TGTGCCAGCAGTTTGGTCGCAGGGTCGGTCGGCTACACCTTC | CASSLVAGSVGYTF
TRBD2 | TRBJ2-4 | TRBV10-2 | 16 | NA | TGCGCCAGCAGTGAATGGGGTAGCGGGGGGCAAAACATTCAGTACTTC | CASSEWGSGGQNIQYF
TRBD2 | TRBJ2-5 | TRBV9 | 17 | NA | TGTGCCAGCAGCGTAGGAAGAGCGGGGGGGCTCCCGGAGACCCAGTACTTC | CASSVGRAGGLPETQYF
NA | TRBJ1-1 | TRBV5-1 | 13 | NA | TGCGCCAGCTTTAGACAGGCAAACACTGAAGCTTTCTTT | CASFRQANTEAFF
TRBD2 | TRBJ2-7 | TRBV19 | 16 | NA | TGTGCCAGTAGTATAGCCAGGACTAGCAAGCGGTACGAGCAGTACTTC | CASSIARTSKRYEQYF
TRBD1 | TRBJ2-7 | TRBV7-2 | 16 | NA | TGTGCCAGCAGCTTAAGGGACCGGGACAGGGGTTCTGAGCAGTACTTC | CASSLRDRDRGSEQYF
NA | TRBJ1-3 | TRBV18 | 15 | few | TGTGCCAGCTCACCACCAGGGGTGAATGGAAACACCATATATTTT | CASSPPGVNGNTIYF
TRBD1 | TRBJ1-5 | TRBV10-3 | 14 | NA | TGTGCCATCAGCAAGACAGGGGGCAATCAGCCCCAGCATTTT | CAISKTGGNQPQHF
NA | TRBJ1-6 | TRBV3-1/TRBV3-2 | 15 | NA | TGTGCCAGCAGCCACACGGGACTGGCGAATTCACCCCTCCACTTT | CASSHTGLANSPLHF
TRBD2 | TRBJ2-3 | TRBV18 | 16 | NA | TGTGCCAGCTCACTCCTTCTAGCGGGGGGCACAGATACGCAGTATTTT | CASSLLLAGGTDTQYF
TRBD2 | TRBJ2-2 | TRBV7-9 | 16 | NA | TGTGCCAGCAGCCACGATCTAGCGGGCTCTTTCGGGGAGCTGTTTTTT | CASSHDLAGSFGELFF
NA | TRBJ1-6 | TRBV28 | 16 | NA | TGTGCCAGCAGTCGGACACAAAGCTCCTATAATTCACCCCTCCACTTT | CASSRTQSSYNSPLHF
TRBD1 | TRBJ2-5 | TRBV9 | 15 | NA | TGTGCCAGCAGCGTAGAGGGCGCAGGGGGATCGACCCAGTACTTC | CASSVEGAGGSTQYF
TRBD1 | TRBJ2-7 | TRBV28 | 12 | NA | TGTGCCAGCAGTTTATTGACAGGGGAGCAGTACTTC | CASSLLTGEQYF
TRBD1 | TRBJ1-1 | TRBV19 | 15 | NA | TGTGCCAGTAGTGTGGGACAGGGGTTGAACACTGAAGCTTTCTTT | CASSVGQGLNTEAFF
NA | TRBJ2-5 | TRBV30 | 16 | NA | TGTGCCTGGAGTGAGTTTTATCGGCGGGGAGAGGAGACCCAGTACTTC | CAWSEFYRRGEETQYF
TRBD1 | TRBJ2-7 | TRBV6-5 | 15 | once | TGTGCCAGCAGTTCTCTCGGGACAGGGTCCTACGAGCAGTACTTC | CASSSLGTGSYEQYF
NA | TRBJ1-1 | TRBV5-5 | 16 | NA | TGTGCCAGCAGGCGCGATGTAGGGAGTACTAACACTGAAGCTTTCTTT | CASRRDVGSTNTEAFF
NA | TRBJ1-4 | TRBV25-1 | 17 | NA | TGTGCCAGCAGTGAATGGGGCGGTAGGACAGACGGAGAAAAACTGTTTTTT | CASSEWGGRTDGEKLFF
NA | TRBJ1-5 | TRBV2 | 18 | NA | TGTGCCAGCAGTGAAGTGGAGGGGAAGAAATGGGGGGAGCAGCCCCAGCATTTT | CASSEVEGKKWGEQPQHF
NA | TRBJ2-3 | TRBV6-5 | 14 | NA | TGTGCCAGTAACCCGGGACACTACACAGATACGCAGTATTTT | CASNPGHYTDTQYF
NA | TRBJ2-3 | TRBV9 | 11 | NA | TGTGCCAGCAGCGTAGCGGGTACGCAGTATTTT | CASSVAGTQYF
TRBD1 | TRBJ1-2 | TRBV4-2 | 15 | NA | TGTGCCAGCAGCCCGGGACAGGGAGGTGGCTATGGCTACACCTTC | CASSPGQGGGYGYTF
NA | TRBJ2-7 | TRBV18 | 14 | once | TGTGCCAGCTCACCTCCAGGGCTCCCCTACGAGCAGTACTTC | CASSPPGLPYEQYF
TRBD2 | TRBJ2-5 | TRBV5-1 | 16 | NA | TGCGCCAGCAGCCCCCGGACTAGCGGGGGGGCCAGTACCCAGTACTTC | CASSPRTSGGASTQYF
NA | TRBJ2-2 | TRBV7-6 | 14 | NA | TGTGCCAGCAGCTGGACAGAGAACACCGGGGAGCTGTTTTTT | CASSWTENTGELFF
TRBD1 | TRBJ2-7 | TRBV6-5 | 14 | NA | TGTGCCAGCAGGGGGGGACAGGGTTCCCACGAGCAGTACTTC | CASRGGQGSHEQYF
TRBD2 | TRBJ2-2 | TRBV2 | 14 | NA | TGTGCCAGCATTAAGACTAGCGGCACCGGGGAGCTGTTTTTT | CASIKTSGTGELFF
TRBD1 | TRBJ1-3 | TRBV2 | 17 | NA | TGTGCCAGCAGCGTCAAGGGACAGGGAGGCTCTGGAAACACCATATATTTT | CASSVKGQGGSGNTIYF
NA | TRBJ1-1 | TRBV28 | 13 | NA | TGTGCCAGCAGGACGAGGAGCAGGGGTGAAGCTTTCTTT | CASRTRSRGEAFF
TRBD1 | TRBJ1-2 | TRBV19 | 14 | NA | TGTGCCAGTAGTCCTCAATTACAGGGGGCCGGCTACACCTTC | CASSPQLQGAGYTF
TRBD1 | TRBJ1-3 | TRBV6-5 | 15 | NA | TGTGCCAGCAGAGACAGGGGGCCGCTAGGAAACACCATATATTTT | CASRDRGPLGNTIYF
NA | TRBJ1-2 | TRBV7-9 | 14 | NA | TGTGCCAGCAGCTTAGAGTCCGGGGTACGGGGCTACACCTTC | CASSLESGVRGYTF
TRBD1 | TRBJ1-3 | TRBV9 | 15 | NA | TGTGCCAGCAGCGTAGGAGACAGGGGGGCAAACACCATATATTTT | CASSVGDRGANTIYF
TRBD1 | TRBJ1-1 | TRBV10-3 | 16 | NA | TGTGCCATCAGGAAGGGACAGGGGATGGTGGACACTGAAGCTTTCTTT | CAIRKGQGMVDTEAFF
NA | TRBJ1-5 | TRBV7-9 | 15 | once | TGTGCCAGCAGCGATTTCGGGTCAGGCAATCAGCCCCAGCATTTT | CASSDFGSGNQPQHF